The 30 T cell receptor beta chains below all came from one sample that was sequenced in a study of OX40 agonist ivuxolimab in advanced cancers. Library creation used the immunoSEQ multiplex PCR assay. The source is immuneACCESS, and TCRdb retained only in-frame sequences with V and J called. Part of the clones is not carried over; for the studies checked, unresolved V genes explain less than half of this, and the remainder is unexplained. The sample table lists tens of thousands of clones, about 88% of them with a count of one. Together, the top ten hold approximately 1% of the sample. Sequencing used CD4+ or CD8+ T cells sorted from blood, obtained in a trial of the OX40 agonist ivuxolimab. Receptor source: an adult with an advanced solid tumor such as melanoma, head and neck, liver or kidney cancer.

This clone was recorded a few times. V and J are TRBV7-3 and TRBJ2-2, with D possibly TRBD1 on 5 matching bases. CDR1 is SGHTA and CDR2 is FQGTGA in the germline V gene. The CDR3 sequence is 16 residues long. Trimming stripped 1 base from V and 6 bases from J, with 15 bases between. As DNA, the CDR3 is TGTGCCAGCAGCTTAATTTTCGGAAAAGGGGCCGGGGAGCTGTTTTTT. Translating gives CASSLIFGKGAGELFF.

The chain employs TRBV5-1 and TRBJ2-5; 13 bases are a match to TRBD2. Trimming at V came to 4 bases and at J to 5 bases, leaving 8 bases not matched to a gene. Germline loops: CDR1 SGHRS, CDR2 YFSETQ. The CDR3 totals 16 residues. CDR3: CASSRGLAGVGETQYF. In DNA, the CDR3 is TGCGCCAGCAGCAGAGGACTAGCGGGAGTCGGGGAGACCCAGTACTTC.

The rearrangement links TRBV28 to TRBJ2-1; 9 bases fit TRBD2. The CDR3 is made up of 16 amino acids. CDR1 MDHEN and CDR2 SYDVKM come from the germline V gene. J was trimmed by 0 bases and V by 6 bases; bases with no gene match: 6. CDR3 sequence (DNA): TGTGCCAGCAGCGTAGCGGGAGAGAGCTCCTACAATGAGCAGTTCTTC. Protein sequence: CASSVAGESSYNEQFF.

The chain carries TRBV18 and TRBJ1-2; D is possibly TRBD1 (6 bases). The germline V and J ends were trimmed by 4 bases and 0 bases, with 12 bases remaining between them. CDR3 length equals 15 residues. Germline CDR1 KGHSH, CDR2 LQKENI. Here the CDR3 reads CASSLQGTPNYGYTF. CDR3 nucleotide sequence: TGTGCCAGCTCACTCCAGGGGACACCTAACTATGGCTACACCTTC.

The rearrangement links TRBV5-5 to TRBJ2-7; D is unresolved. The CDR3 covers 13 residues. Trimming removed 2 bases at V and 2 bases at J, with 8 bases between. Germline CDR1 and CDR2: SGHKS and YYEKEE (reference sequence). The CDR3 region is CASSFVSPYEQYF. CDR3 sequence (DNA): TGTGCCAGCAGCTTCGTCAGCCCCTACGAGCAGTACTTC.

The sample holds one count of this clone. V gene TRBV9 combines with J gene TRBJ1-2, with D tentatively TRBD1 (5 bases). Germline CDR1 SGDLS, CDR2 YYNGEE. This CDR3 comprises 14 residues. The germline V and J ends were trimmed by 2 bases and 3 bases, with 11 bases remaining between them. DNA for the CDR3: TGTGCCAGCAGCGTGACAGCCGGCGACTATGGCTACACCTTC. Translated, it gives CASSVTAGDYGYTF.

The chain combines TRBV6-6 with TRBJ1-2, with D uncertain. V was clipped by 0 bases and J by 8 bases, with 13 bases between them. This CDR3 has 14 residues. Germline V gene sequence: CDR1 MNHNY, CDR2 SVGAGI (reference sequence). CDR3 bases: TGTGCCAGCAGTTACTCGGCTCGCGTGGGGGGCTACACCTTC. Protein: CASSYSARVGGYTF.

The J gene is TRBJ2-2, the V gene TRBV4-1; possibly TRBD1 for D (7 bases). This CDR3 contains 16 residues. V gave up 3 bases and J gave up 4 bases, with 15 bases separating them. Germline CDR1 and CDR2: MGHRA and YSYEKL. The CDR3 sequence: CASSQEGATITGELFF. The CDR3 coding sequence is TGCGCCAGCAGCCAGGAGGGGGCAACGATCACCGGGGAGCTGTTTTTT.

The chain employs TRBV27 and TRBJ1-3; the D gene is possibly TRBD1 (6 bases). The CDR3 totals 16 residues. Germline-derived CDR1 and CDR2 are MNHEY and SMNVEV (reference sequence). V lost 4 bases, J lost 4 bases, and 17 bases lay in between. CDR3 sequence: CASSSSTGFRGNTIYF. The CDR3 DNA follows: TGTGCCAGCAGTTCCTCGACAGGATTTAGAGGAAACACCATATATTTT.

The chain is built from TRBV7-8 and TRBJ1-1; D is possibly TRBD1 (5 bases). The V and J ends lost 5 bases and 6 bases respectively, with 16 bases between them. Germline values: CDR1 SGHVS, CDR2 FQNEAQ. The CDR3 extends over 14 amino acids. The CDR3 loop reads CASSTDSGTPEAFF. CDR3 in DNA: TGTGCCAGCAGCACCGATTCGGGGACGCCTGAAGCTTTCTTT.

This chain links TRBV28 with TRBJ2-7; either TRBD1 or TRBD2 may fit D (5 bases each). The ends were cut back, 6 bases at V and 3 bases at J, with 21 bases in the middle. This CDR3 is built from 16 residues. Germline V lookup: CDR1 MDHEN, CDR2 SYDVKM. CDR3 coding DNA: TGTGCCAGCAGCGGGCGTTTTGGGACGAGTGACTACGAGCAGTACTTC. This sequence encodes CASSGRFGTSDYEQYF.

The chain carries TRBV7-2 and TRBJ2-3, with unresolved D. Deletions cut 3 bases from V and 3 bases from J, with 4 bases between. This CDR3 comprises 12 residues. The germline V gene encodes CDR1 SGHTA and CDR2 FQGNSA. CDR3: CASSFGTDTQYF. The CDR3 bases are TGTGCCAGCAGCTTCGGTACAGATACGCAGTATTTT.

In DNA, the CDR3 is TGTGCCAGCAGCGGCAGGGATGAGCAGTTCTTC. It specifies CASSGRDEQFF. V gene TRBV7-9 combines with J gene TRBJ2-1; perhaps TRBD1 as D (5 bases). The germline CDR1 and CDR2 sequences are SEHNR and FQNEAQ (reference sequence). The V end was cut by 5 bases, the J end by 8 bases, with 7 bases between. The CDR3 is 11 amino acids.

The chain is built from TRBV6-6 and TRBJ2-7; D might be TRBD2 (6 bases). The CDR3 runs 15 residues. The V end was cut by 5 bases, the J end by 0 bases, with 14 bases between. Germline CDR1 is MNHNY and CDR2 is SVGAGI (reference sequence). The CDR3 protein is CASSAGIDSSYEQYF. In DNA, the CDR3 is TGTGCCAGCAGTGCGGGAATAGACAGCTCCTACGAGCAGTACTTC.

This rearrangement joins TRBV16 to TRBJ2-4; 8 nucleotides line up with TRBD1. J gave up 0 bases and V 0 bases, and 1 base lay outside the gene matches. The CDR3 totals 16 residues. Germline-derived CDR1 and CDR2 are KGHSY and FQNENV. CDR3 residues: CASSQSDRVAKNIQYF. The CDR3 DNA reads as TGTGCCAGCAGCCAATCGGACAGGGTAGCCAAAAACATTCAGTACTTC.

The rearrangement joins TRBV30 to TRBJ2-5; D may be TRBD1 (6 bases). The CDR3 is 13 residues long. Germline loops: CDR1 GTSNPN, CDR2 SVGIG (reference sequence). Trimming shortened V by 5 bases and J by 1 base, and 11 bases separated the two germline ends. The CDR3 here is CAWDRLIQETQYF. As DNA, the CDR3 is TGTGCCTGGGACAGGCTGATCCAAGAGACCCAGTACTTC.

The chain carries TRBV7-9 and TRBJ2-3; 7 bases are shared with TRBD2. CDR1 and CDR2 (germline): SEHNR, FQNEAQ (reference sequence). The CDR3 spans 14 residues. V was pared by 1 base and J by 4 bases, with 2 bases of the junction left unmatched. The CDR3 spells CASSLEGRADTQYF. CDR3 coding DNA: TGTGCCAGCAGCTTAGAGGGGAGGGCAGATACGCAGTATTTT.

This clone appeared a single time. The V call is TRBV9, the J call TRBJ2-3; a weak D match, TRBD1 (6 bases). Germline loops: CDR1 SGDLS, CDR2 YYNGEE. Trimming shortened V by 4 bases and J by 8 bases, and 11 bases separated the two germline ends. This CDR3 has 12 residues. The CDR3 loop reads CASSQQGPTQYF. As DNA, the CDR3 is TGTGCCAGCAGCCAACAGGGTCCTACGCAGTATTTT.

This clone was seen once. This chain links TRBV18 with TRBJ2-5; 10 bases match TRBD2. Trimming at V came to 6 bases and at J to 2 bases, leaving 9 bases not matched to a gene. CDR3 length: 16 residues. Germline loops: CDR1 KGHSH, CDR2 LQKENI. CDR3 nucleotide sequence: TGTGCCAGCTCCTCCCGCAGCGGGAGGGCTCAAGAGACCCAGTACTTC. The encoded protein is CASSSRSGRAQETQYF.

This chain joins TRBV6-5 and TRBJ2-7; no clear D gene. Germline V gives CDR1 MNHEY, CDR2 SVGAGI. CDR3 length: 11 residues. V was shortened by 9 bases and J by 3 bases, with 9 bases between the two germline ends. As DNA, the CDR3 is TGTGCCAGTGCAGACAACTACGAGCAGTACTTC. As protein: CASADNYEQYF.

The chain links TRBV29-1 to TRBJ1-2; perhaps TRBD1 as D (5 bases). The CDR3 is made up of 11 amino acids. V was cut by 4 bases and J by 3 bases, with 6 bases left in between. The germline V gene encodes CDR1 SQVTM and CDR2 ANQGSEA. CDR3 nucleotides: TGCAGCGTTGGGGGGGACTATGGCTACACCTTC. Protein: CSVGGDYGYTF.

The chain has TRBV7-3 and TRBJ2-3; 9 positions match TRBD1. J lost 1 base, V lost 5 bases, and 10 bases had no gene match. The CDR3 sequence is 17 residues long. From germline, CDR1 is SGHTA and CDR2 FQGTGA. The CDR3 loop reads CASSPNDRGFGTDTQYF. DNA of the CDR3: TGTGCCAGCAGCCCAAATGACAGGGGGTTCGGCACAGATACGCAGTATTTT.

The V gene is TRBV7-8, the J gene TRBJ1-1; D might be TRBD1 (5 bases). The CDR3 loop spans 17 amino acids. Trimming removed 7 bases from V and 5 bases from J, with 26 bases in between. Germline CDR1 SGHVS, CDR2 FQNEAQ. The DNA for the CDR3 is TGTGCCAGCACTCGAGCGGGCGGGGGTAAAGTTCGGACTGAAGCTTTCTTT. The encoded protein is CASTRAGGGKVRTEAFF.

This clone was detected only once. The chain joins TRBV9 to TRBJ2-2; 8 bases line up with TRBD2. The CDR3 loop spans 13 amino acids. Germline loops: CDR1 SGDLS, CDR2 YYNGEE. With V trimmed by 6 bases and J by 6 bases, 4 bases remained unmatched. The CDR3 sequence: CASTQTSAGELFF. CDR3 nucleotides: TGTGCCAGCACACAGACTAGCGCCGGGGAGCTGTTTTTT.

The J gene is TRBJ1-1, the V gene TRBV19; D perhaps matches TRBD1 (6 bases). The germline CDR1 and CDR2 sequences are LNHDA and SQIVND (reference sequence). CDR3 size: 15 residues. Trimming shortened V by 2 bases and J by 6 bases, and 16 bases separated the two germline ends. CDR3 in DNA: TGTGCCAGTAGTATAAGGGGGAGGGTCGGCGCTGAAGCTTTCTTT. Translated, it gives CASSIRGRVGAEAFF.

The chain is built from TRBV19 and TRBJ1-2; D is ambiguous. Between the trimmed V and J ends, which lost 10 bases and 3 bases, there was a span of 18 bases. The germline CDR1 and CDR2 sequences are LNHDA and SQIVND (reference sequence). The CDR3 consists of 14 residues. CDR3 region: CATNGLDTYYGYTF. CDR3 coding DNA: TGTGCCACCAACGGGCTTGACACCTACTATGGCTACACCTTC.

The chain links TRBV7-2 to TRBJ2-5; unclear D gene. There are 14 residues in the CDR3. The germline CDR1 and CDR2 sequences are SGHTA and FQGNSA. With 5 bases removed from V and 5 bases from J, the gap between germline ends came to 15 bases. CDR3 sequence reads: CASSPLVAAETQYF. For the CDR3, the DNA is TGTGCCAGCAGCCCCCTTGTGGCGGCGGAGACCCAGTACTTC.

The chain carries TRBV27 and TRBJ2-2, with 7 bases matching TRBD1. From germline, CDR1 is MNHEY and CDR2 SMNVEV (reference sequence). The CDR3 length is 16 residues. J was trimmed by 1 base and V by 5 bases; bases with no gene match: 7. CDR3 sequence: CASSTRQGWNTGELFF. CDR3 in DNA: TGTGCCAGCAGTACTAGACAGGGTTGGAACACCGGGGAGCTGTTTTTT.

J is TRBJ2-1 and V is TRBV12-5, with D perhaps TRBD2 (7 bases). Trimming pared 1 base from V and 0 bases from J, leaving 10 bases between. CDR1 is LGHNT and CDR2 is FRNRAP in the germline V gene. The CDR3 runs 16 residues. The CDR3 here is CASGLAGGLSYNEQFF. The CDR3 coding sequence is TGTGCTAGTGGTTTGGCCGGGGGGCTCTCCTACAATGAGCAGTTCTTC.

The V call is TRBV4-2, the J call TRBJ2-2; TRBD2 matches at 8 bases. The CDR3 runs to 15 residues. The V and J ends lost 4 bases and 2 bases, in that order; junction bases with no gene match: 3. From germline, CDR1 is LGHNA and CDR2 YNFKEQ. CDR3 sequence: CASSPGGGNTGELFF. The CDR3 bases are TGTGCCAGCAGCCCCGGGGGGGGCAACACCGGGGAGCTGTTTTTT.